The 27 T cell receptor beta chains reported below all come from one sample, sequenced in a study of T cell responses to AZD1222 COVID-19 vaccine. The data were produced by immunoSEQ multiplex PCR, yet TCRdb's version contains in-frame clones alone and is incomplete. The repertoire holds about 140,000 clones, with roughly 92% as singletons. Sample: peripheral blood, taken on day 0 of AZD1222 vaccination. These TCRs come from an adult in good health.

DNA of the CDR3: TGCGCCAGCAGCCAATGGGGCGGCACTGAAGCTTTCTTT. This encodes CASSQWGGTEAFF. The chain uses TRBV4-1 and TRBJ1-1; D perhaps matches TRBD1 (5 bases). The CDR3 extends over 13 amino acids. V was shortened by 2 bases and J by 4 bases, with 8 bases between the two germline ends. CDR1 and CDR2 (germline): MGHRA, YSYEKL.

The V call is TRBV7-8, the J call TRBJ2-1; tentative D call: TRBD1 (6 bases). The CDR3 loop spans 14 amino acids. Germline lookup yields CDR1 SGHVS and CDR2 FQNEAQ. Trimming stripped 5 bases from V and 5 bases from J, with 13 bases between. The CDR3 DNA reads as TGTGCCAGCAGCCCCTGGGGGCCAAACAATGAGCAGTTCTTC. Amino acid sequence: CASSPWGPNNEQFF.

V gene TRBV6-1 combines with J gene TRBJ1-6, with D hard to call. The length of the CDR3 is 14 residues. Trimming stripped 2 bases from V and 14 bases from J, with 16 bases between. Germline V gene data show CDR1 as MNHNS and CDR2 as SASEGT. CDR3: CASSESQELRALHF. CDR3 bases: TGTGCCAGCAGTGAATCCCAAGAACTTCGGGCCCTCCACTTT.

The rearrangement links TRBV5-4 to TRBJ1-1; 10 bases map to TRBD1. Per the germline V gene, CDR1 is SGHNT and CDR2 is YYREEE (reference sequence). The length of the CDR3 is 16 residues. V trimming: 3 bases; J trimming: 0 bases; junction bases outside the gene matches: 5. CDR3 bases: TGTGCCAGCAGCTCTGGGGGACAGGGGATGAACACTGAAGCTTTCTTT. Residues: CASSSGGQGMNTEAFF.

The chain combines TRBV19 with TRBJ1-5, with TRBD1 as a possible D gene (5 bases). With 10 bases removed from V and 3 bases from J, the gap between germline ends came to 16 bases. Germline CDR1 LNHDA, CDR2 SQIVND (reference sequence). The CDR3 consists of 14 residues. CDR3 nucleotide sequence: TGTGCCACTCGACAGCCACCATCCAATCAGCCCCAGCATTTT. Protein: CATRQPPSNQPQHF.

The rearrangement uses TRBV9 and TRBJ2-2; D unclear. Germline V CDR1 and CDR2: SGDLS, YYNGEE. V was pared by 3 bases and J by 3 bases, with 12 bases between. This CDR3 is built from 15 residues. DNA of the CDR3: TGTGCCAGCAGCGCTATACTTGGAGACACCGGGGAGCTGTTTTTT. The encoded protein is CASSAILGDTGELFF. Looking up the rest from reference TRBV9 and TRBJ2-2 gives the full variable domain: DSGVTQTPKHLITATGQRVTLRCSPRSGDLSVYWYQQSLDQGLQFLIQYYNGEERAKGNILERFSAQQFPDLHSELNLSSLELGDSALYFCASSAILGDTGELFFGEGSRLTVL.

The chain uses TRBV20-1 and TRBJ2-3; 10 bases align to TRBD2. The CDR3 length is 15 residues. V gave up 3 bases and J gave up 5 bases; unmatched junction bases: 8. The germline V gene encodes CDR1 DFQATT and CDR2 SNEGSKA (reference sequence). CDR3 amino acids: CSASRAGGSGDTQYF. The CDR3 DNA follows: TGCAGTGCTAGTCGAGCGGGAGGGTCCGGAGATACGCAGTATTTT.

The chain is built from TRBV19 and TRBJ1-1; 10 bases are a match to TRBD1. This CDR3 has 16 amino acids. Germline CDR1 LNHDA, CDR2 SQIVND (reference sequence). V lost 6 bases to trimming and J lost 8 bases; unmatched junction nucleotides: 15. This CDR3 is CASSETSGQGDGEAFF. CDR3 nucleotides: TGTGCCAGTAGCGAGACCAGCGGACAGGGGGACGGCGAAGCTTTCTTT. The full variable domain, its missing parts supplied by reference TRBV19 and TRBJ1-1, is DGGITQSPKYLFRKEGQNVTLSCEQNLNHDAMYWYRQDPGQGLRLIYYSQIVNDFQKGDIAEGYSVSREKKESFPLTVTSAQKNPTAFYLCASSETSGQGDGEAFFGQGTRLTVV.

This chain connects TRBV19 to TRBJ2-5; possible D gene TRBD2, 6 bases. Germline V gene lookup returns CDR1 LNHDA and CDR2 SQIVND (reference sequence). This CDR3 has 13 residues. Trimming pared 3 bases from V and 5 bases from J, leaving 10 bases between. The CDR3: CASSMLAEETQYF. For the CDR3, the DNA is TGTGCCAGTAGTATGTTAGCGGAGGAGACCCAGTACTTC.

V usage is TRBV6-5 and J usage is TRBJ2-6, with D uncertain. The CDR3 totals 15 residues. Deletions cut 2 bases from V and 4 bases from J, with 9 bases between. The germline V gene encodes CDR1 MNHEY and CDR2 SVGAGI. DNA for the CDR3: TGTGCCAGCAGTTACGCAGGTACCGGGGCCAACGTCCTGACTTTC. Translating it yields CASSYAGTGANVLTF.

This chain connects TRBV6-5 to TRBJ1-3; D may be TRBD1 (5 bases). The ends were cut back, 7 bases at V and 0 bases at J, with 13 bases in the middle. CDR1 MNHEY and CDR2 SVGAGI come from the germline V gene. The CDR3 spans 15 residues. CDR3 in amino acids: CASTLGGLSGNTIYF. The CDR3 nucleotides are TGTGCCAGCACCCTGGGGGGACTCTCTGGAAACACCATATATTTT.

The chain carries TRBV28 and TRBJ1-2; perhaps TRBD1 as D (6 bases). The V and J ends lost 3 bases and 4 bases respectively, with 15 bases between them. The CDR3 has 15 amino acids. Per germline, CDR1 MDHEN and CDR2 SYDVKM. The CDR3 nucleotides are TGTGCCAGCAGTTTGGGCGGGGGGCTGAGCTATGGCTACACCTTC. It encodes CASSLGGGLSYGYTF.

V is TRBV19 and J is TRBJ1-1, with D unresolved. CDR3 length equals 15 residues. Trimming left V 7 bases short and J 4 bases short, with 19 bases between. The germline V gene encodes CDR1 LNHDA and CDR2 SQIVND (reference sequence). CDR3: CASTPPKGLGTEAFF. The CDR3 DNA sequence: TGTGCCAGTACTCCTCCCAAGGGCTTAGGCACTGAAGCTTTCTTT.

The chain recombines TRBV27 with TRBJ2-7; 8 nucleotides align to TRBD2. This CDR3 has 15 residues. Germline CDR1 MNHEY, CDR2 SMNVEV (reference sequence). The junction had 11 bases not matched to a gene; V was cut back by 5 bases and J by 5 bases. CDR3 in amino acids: CASSSPGLGRDEQYF. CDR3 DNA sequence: TGTGCCAGCAGTAGTCCGGGACTAGGACGAGACGAGCAGTACTTC.

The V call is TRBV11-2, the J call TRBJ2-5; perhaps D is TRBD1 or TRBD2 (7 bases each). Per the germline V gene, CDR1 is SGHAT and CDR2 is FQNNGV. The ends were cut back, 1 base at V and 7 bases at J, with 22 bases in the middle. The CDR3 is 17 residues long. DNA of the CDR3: TGTGCCAGCAGCTTAGTAGTGGCAGGGGGGGCGTATAGGACCCAGTACTTC. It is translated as CASSLVVAGGAYRTQYF.

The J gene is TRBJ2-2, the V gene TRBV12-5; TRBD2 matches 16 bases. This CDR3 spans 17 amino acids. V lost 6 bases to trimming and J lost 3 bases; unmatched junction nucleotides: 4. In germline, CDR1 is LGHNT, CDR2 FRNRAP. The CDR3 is CASGPGTSGRDTGELFF. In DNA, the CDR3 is TGTGCTAGTGGCCCTGGGACTAGCGGGAGGGACACCGGGGAGCTGTTTTTT.

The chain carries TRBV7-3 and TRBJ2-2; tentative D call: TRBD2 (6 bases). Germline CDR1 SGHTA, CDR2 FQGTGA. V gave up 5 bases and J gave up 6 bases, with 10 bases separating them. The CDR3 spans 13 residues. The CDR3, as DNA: TGTGCCAGCAGCCGGAGGGCCCCCGGGGAGCTGTTTTTT. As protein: CASSRRAPGELFF.

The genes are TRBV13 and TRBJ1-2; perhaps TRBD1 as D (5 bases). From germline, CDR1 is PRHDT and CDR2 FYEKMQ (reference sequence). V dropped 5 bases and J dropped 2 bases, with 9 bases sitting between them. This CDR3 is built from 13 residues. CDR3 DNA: TGTGCCAGCAGCCAGAGACAGAACTATGGCTACACCTTC. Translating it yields CASSQRQNYGYTF.

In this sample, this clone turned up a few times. The CDR3 here is CASGQRGGSGLTFF. For the CDR3, the DNA is TGTGCCAGCGGCCAGCGAGGGGGATCGGGTCTAACTTTCTTT. The chain combines TRBV2 with TRBJ1-1, with TRBD1 as a possible D gene (6 bases). CDR3 length: 14 amino acids. Germline CDR1 and CDR2: SNHLY and FYNNEI. The ends were cut back, 8 bases at V and 12 bases at J, with 25 bases in the middle.

CDR3 residues: CAWDRGNEKLFF. The CDR3 DNA follows: TGTGCCTGGGACAGGGGAAATGAAAAACTGTTTTTT. This chain connects TRBV30 to TRBJ1-4; TRBD1 aligns across 8 bases. With 5 bases clipped from V and 5 bases from J, the junction kept 1 base outside the gene matches. This CDR3 contains 12 residues. Germline V CDR1 and CDR2: GTSNPN, SVGIG (reference sequence).

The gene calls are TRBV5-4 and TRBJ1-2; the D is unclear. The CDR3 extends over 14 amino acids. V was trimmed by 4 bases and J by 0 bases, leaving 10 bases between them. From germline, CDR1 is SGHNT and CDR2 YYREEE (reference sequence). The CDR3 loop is CASSDQRSNYGYTF. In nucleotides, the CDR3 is TGTGCCAGCAGCGACCAGCGCTCTAACTATGGCTACACCTTC.

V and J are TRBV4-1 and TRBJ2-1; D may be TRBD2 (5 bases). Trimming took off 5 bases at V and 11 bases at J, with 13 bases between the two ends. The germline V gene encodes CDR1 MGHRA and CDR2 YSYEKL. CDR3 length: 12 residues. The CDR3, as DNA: TGCGCCAGCAGCTGGGCCCTCGGGAAGCAGTTCTTC. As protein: CASSWALGKQFF.

The CDR3 DNA sequence: TGTGCCAGCAGTTCCAGCCACAGGGATACGCAGTATTTT. This translates into CASSSSHRDTQYF. This chain joins TRBV6-5 and TRBJ2-3; TRBD1 might be the D (5 bases). The CDR3 is 13 residues long. Germline V gene data show CDR1 as MNHEY and CDR2 as SVGAGI. The germline V and J ends were trimmed by 4 bases and 6 bases, with 11 bases remaining between them.

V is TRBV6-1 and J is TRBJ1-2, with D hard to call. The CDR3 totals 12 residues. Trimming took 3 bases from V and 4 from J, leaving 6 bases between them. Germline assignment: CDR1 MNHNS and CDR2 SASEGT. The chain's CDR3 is CASSEETYGYTF. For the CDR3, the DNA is TGTGCCAGCAGTGAGGAGACCTATGGCTACACCTTC.

The CDR3 bases are TGTGCCAGCAGTTTACGAAATCAGCCCCAGCATTTT. Translated, it gives CASSLRNQPQHF. The chain carries TRBV12-3 or TRBV12-4 and TRBJ1-5; D remains ambiguous. With 2 bases removed from V and 4 bases from J, the gap between germline ends came to 3 bases. The CDR3 sequence is 12 residues long.

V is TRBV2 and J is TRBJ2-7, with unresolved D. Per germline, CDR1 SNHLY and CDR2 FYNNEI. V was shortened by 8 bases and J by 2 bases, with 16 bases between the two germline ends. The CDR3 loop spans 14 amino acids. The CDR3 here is CASAERFRTYEQYF. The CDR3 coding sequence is TGTGCCAGCGCAGAACGGTTCCGTACCTACGAGCAGTACTTC.

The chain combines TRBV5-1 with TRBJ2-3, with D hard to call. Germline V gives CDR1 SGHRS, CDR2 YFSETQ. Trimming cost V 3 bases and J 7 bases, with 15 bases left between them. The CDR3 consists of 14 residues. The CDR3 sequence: CASSSGTYKNTQYF. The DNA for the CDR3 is TGCGCCAGCAGCTCGGGCACCTACAAAAATACGCAGTATTTT. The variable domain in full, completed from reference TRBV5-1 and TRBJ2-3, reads KAGVTQTPRYLIKTRGQQVTLSCSPISGHRSVSWYQQTPGQGLQFLFEYFSETQRNKGNFPGRFSGRQFSNSRSEMNVSTLELGDSALYLCASSSGTYKNTQYFGPGTRLTVL.